Listed here are 19 T cell receptor beta chains from one sample, sequenced in a study of cytomegalovirus exposure and HLA in healthy donors. Vbeta (60) and Jbeta (13) primers were used in the PCR. Sequencing used immunoSEQ multiplex PCR; TCRdb keeps in-frame clones, though not all of them. The repertoire consists of 140,000 or so clones, with 80% occurring once and the leading ten covering over 1%. The specimen was PBMCs. These receptor sequences come from a female donor in good health and CMV-seronegative.

The CDR3 is CAWNIDRRAETQYF. The CDR3 bases are TGTGCCTGGAACATCGACAGGCGTGCTGAGACCCAGTACTTC. V and J are TRBV30 and TRBJ2-5, with D possibly TRBD1 on 6 matching bases. CDR3 length equals 14 residues. Looked up from germline, CDR1 is GTSNPN and CDR2 is SVGIG (reference sequence). V lost 4 bases and J lost 5, with 17 bases in between. Full variable domain (remainder filled in from reference TRBV30 and TRBJ2-5): SQTIHQWPATLVQPVGSPLSLECTVEGTSNPNLYWYRQAAGRGLQLLFYSVGIGQISSEVPQNLSASRPQDRQFILSSKKLLLSDSGFYLCAWNIDRRAETQYFGPGTRLLVL.

The gene calls are TRBV28 and TRBJ1-2; 9 bases match TRBD1. CDR3 length: 15 amino acids. Germline trimming cut 6 bases from V and 2 bases from J; bases unmatched to any gene: 7. From germline, CDR1 is MDHEN and CDR2 SYDVKM. The CDR3 nucleotides read TGTGCCAGCAGCCGCACAGGGGGCCGAAACTATGGCTACACCTTC. Translating it yields CASSRTGGRNYGYTF.

V usage is TRBV2 and J usage is TRBJ2-7; D is unclear. V was shortened by 3 bases and J by 4 bases, with 7 bases between the two germline ends. Germline V gene sequence: CDR1 SNHLY, CDR2 FYNNEI. This CDR3 contains 12 residues. The DNA of the CDR3 is TGTGCCAGCAGTGATAGTGTTTACGAGCAGTACTTC. Translated, it gives CASSDSVYEQYF.

V gene TRBV29-1 combines with J gene TRBJ1-1; D gene uncertain. Germline CDR1 is SQVTM and CDR2 is ANQGSEA. The CDR3 has 15 amino acids. This CDR3 reads CRSKGRQSGNTEAFF. The CDR3 DNA is TGCAGATCGAAAGGACGGCAGAGCGGTAACACTGAAGCTTTCTTT.

The V and J genes are TRBV9 and TRBJ2-6; 7 bases match TRBD1. V dropped 4 bases and J dropped 2; count of bases not matched to a gene: 15. The germline V gene has CDR1 SGDLS and CDR2 YYNGEE. The CDR3 runs to 19 residues. In nucleotides, the CDR3 is TGTGCCAGCAGCCCCCAGACAGGGACAAGGAAAGCTGGGGCCAACGTCCTGACTTTC. It yields the protein CASSPQTGTRKAGANVLTF.

The V gene is TRBV29-1, the J gene TRBJ1-4; a weak D match, TRBD1 (5 bases). Germline loops: CDR1 SQVTM, CDR2 ANQGSEA. V gave up 5 bases and J gave up 8 bases, with 15 bases separating them. The CDR3 spans 13 residues. The CDR3 bases are TGCAGCGTTAAAAGGGGAGCGGGAGAAAAACTGTTTTTT. This gives the protein CSVKRGAGEKLFF.

The rearrangement joins TRBV5-1 to TRBJ2-7; 8 nucleotides align to TRBD2. The germline gives CDR1 SGHRS, CDR2 YFSETQ. The CDR3 length is 15 residues. The trim removed 2 bases at V and 0 bases at J, leaving 4 bases unmatched. CDR3 sequence reads: CASSLYSGSSYEQYF. In DNA, the CDR3 is TGCGCCAGCAGCTTATACAGCGGGAGCTCCTACGAGCAGTACTTC.

Of note for this clone: The identical CDR3 is also encoded by other nucleotide sequences in the sample. The chain links TRBV5-6 to TRBJ2-7; D might be TRBD1 (6 bases). The germline V gene encodes CDR1 SGHDT and CDR2 YYEEEE. The V gene lost 4 bases and the J gene lost 0 bases, with 14 bases spanning the gap. The CDR3 loop spans 15 amino acids. The CDR3 DNA reads as TGTGCCAGCAGCCTGGAGGCAGGGGTCTCCTACGAGCAGTACTTC. Its protein product is CASSLEAGVSYEQYF.

The CDR3 sequence is CASSLWKTSGFTDTQYF. The CDR3 DNA reads TGTGCCAGCAGCTTATGGAAGACTAGCGGGTTCACAGATACGCAGTATTTT. The genes are TRBV7-3 and TRBJ2-3, with TRBD2 matching 10 bases. Germline CDR1 SGHTA, CDR2 FQGTGA. This CDR3 is 17 amino acids long. Trimming cost V 2 bases and J 2 bases; bases outside gene matches: 7.

The genes are TRBV6-1 and TRBJ2-7, with D possibly matching TRBD2 (5 bases). Trimming took 3 bases from V and 4 from J, leaving 13 bases between them. From germline, CDR1 is MNHNS and CDR2 SASEGT. This CDR3 contains 14 residues. The CDR3: CASSDGRLAYEQYF. As DNA, the CDR3 is TGTGCCAGCAGTGACGGCCGCCTAGCTTACGAGCAGTACTTC.

This chain links TRBV27 with TRBJ2-5; D unclear. The CDR3 contains 13 residues. V was trimmed by 4 bases and J by 1 base, leaving 7 bases between them. Germline assignment: CDR1 MNHEY and CDR2 SMNVEV (reference sequence). Here the CDR3 reads CASSYSPQETQYF. Here the CDR3 DNA reads TGTGCCAGCAGTTACTCCCCCCAAGAGACCCAGTACTTC.

V usage is TRBV5-4 and J usage is TRBJ1-3; D not certain. The CDR3 runs to 18 residues. Trimming removed 4 bases from V and 0 bases from J, with 20 bases in between. CDR1 SGHNT and CDR2 YYREEE come from the germline V gene (reference sequence). CDR3 sequence reads: CASSPGQTHFFSGNTIYF. The CDR3 DNA reads as TGTGCCAGCAGCCCAGGCCAGACCCACTTTTTCTCTGGAAACACCATATATTTT.

The genes are TRBV9 and TRBJ1-1; the match to TRBD1 covers 9 bases. Germline assignment: CDR1 SGDLS and CDR2 YYNGEE. The CDR3 runs to 13 residues. V trimming: 2 bases; J trimming: 4 bases; junction bases outside the gene matches: 0. The CDR3 spells CASSVTGGTEAFF. The CDR3 coding sequence is TGTGCCAGCAGCGTGACAGGGGGCACTGAAGCTTTCTTT. Using reference TRBV9 and TRBJ1-1 for the parts outside the CDR3, the full variable domain is DSGVTQTPKHLITATGQRVTLRCSPRSGDLSVYWYQQSLDQGLQFLIQYYNGEERAKGNILERFSAQQFPDLHSELNLSSLELGDSALYFCASSVTGGTEAFFGQGTRLTVV.

This chain joins TRBV6-5 and TRBJ2-1, with a weak D call TRBD2 (6 bases). This CDR3 contains 15 residues. Trimming left V 2 bases short and J 3 bases short, with 11 bases between. Germline CDR1 is MNHEY and CDR2 is SVGAGI. The CDR3 sequence is CASSYGSGDYNEQFF. CDR3 sequence (DNA): TGTGCCAGCAGTTACGGGTCGGGGGACTACAATGAGCAGTTCTTC.

This sequence joins TRBV27 and TRBJ2-1; D not resolved. Germline CDR1 is MNHEY and CDR2 is SMNVEV (reference sequence). The length of the CDR3 is 15 residues. V lost 5 bases to trimming and J lost 3 bases, with 14 bases between them. The CDR3 sequence is CASSPLITDYNEQFF. CDR3 nucleotides: TGTGCCAGCAGTCCATTAATAACTGACTACAATGAGCAGTTCTTC.

V gene TRBV2 combines with J gene TRBJ1-2; tentatively, D is TRBD1 (5 bases). The CDR3 runs 14 residues. V lost 2 bases to trimming and J lost 0 bases, with 7 bases between them. In germline, CDR1 is SNHLY, CDR2 FYNNEI. CDR3 nucleotide sequence: TGTGCCAGCAGTGAACAGGGATCTAACTATGGCTACACCTTC. Its translation is CASSEQGSNYGYTF.

The CDR3 spells CASSYAGPRPGELFF. CDR3 DNA: TGTGCCAGCAGTTACGCGGGACCGAGGCCCGGGGAGCTGTTTTTT. The gene calls are TRBV6-5 and TRBJ2-2; possible D gene TRBD2, 6 bases. The CDR3 length is 15 residues. Trimming left V 2 bases short and J 6 bases short, with 13 bases between. Germline loops: CDR1 MNHEY, CDR2 SVGAGI.

This clone was seen only a few times. The chain joins TRBV2 to TRBJ1-1, with D possibly TRBD1 on 5 matching bases. Per the germline V gene, CDR1 is SNHLY and CDR2 is FYNNEI. Trimming left V 5 bases short and J 2 bases short, with 9 bases between. The CDR3 contains 13 residues. CDR3 in amino acids: CASSYRRNTEAFF. In DNA, the CDR3 is TGTGCCAGCAGTTACAGGCGAAACACTGAAGCTTTCTTT.

The rearrangement joins TRBV9 to TRBJ2-7, with D perhaps matching TRBD2 (6 bases). The CDR3 loop spans 14 amino acids. V was shortened by 0 bases and J by 7 bases, with 14 bases between the two germline ends. Germline V gene data show CDR1 as SGDLS and CDR2 as YYNGEE. The CDR3 DNA sequence: TGTGCCAGCAGCGTAGGCGGGACCGTACGGGAGCAGTACTTC. It yields the protein CASSVGGTVREQYF.